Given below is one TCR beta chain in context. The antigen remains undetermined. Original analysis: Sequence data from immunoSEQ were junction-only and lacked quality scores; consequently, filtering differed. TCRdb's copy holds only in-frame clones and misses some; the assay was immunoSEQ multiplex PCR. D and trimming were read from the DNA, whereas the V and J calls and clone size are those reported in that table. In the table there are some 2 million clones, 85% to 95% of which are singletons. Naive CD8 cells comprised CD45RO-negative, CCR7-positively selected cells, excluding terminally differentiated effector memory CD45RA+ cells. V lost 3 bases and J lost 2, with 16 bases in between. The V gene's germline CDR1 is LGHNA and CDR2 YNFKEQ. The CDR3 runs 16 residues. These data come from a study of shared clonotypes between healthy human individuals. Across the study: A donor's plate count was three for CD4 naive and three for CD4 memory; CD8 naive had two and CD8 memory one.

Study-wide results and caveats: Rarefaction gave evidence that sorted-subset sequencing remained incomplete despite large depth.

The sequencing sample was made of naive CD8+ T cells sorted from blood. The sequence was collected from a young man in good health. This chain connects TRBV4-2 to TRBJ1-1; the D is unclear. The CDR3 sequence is CASSQGIGQDNTEAFF. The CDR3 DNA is TGTGCCAGCAGCCAGGGGATAGGTCAGGACAACACTGAAGCTTTCTTT.